What follows are 10 T cell receptor beta chains derived from one specimen sequenced in a study of blood T cell repertoires in COVID-19. The method was immunoSEQ multiplex PCR; TCRdb's version includes in-frame clones alone and lacks a portion of them. Of about 130,000 clones listed, approximately 83% were seen once; the top ten hold 18%. Sequenced material: peripheral blood. The receptors here all came from a woman in her fifties or sixties who had recovered from COVID-19.

This clone was observed a handful of times. The CDR3 reads CASSQLFIGGELFF. The CDR3 DNA reads TGTGCCAGCAGTCAACTTTTTATCGGCGGGGAGCTGTTTTTT. The chain is built from TRBV6-5 and TRBJ2-2; no definite D call. CDR3 length: 14 amino acids. V was pared by 5 bases and J by 7 bases, with 14 bases between. Germline V lookup: CDR1 MNHEY, CDR2 SVGAGI.

V gene TRBV18 combines with J gene TRBJ1-2; a possible D gene is TRBD1 (6 bases). Germline CDR1 KGHSH, CDR2 LQKENI. V was clipped by 3 bases and J by 2 bases, with 19 bases between them. CDR3 length: 17 residues. The CDR3 sequence: CASSPSPPGQVNYGYTF. The CDR3 coding sequence is TGTGCCAGCTCACCCTCTCCTCCGGGACAAGTCAACTATGGCTACACCTTC.

CDR3 nucleotides: TGCAGTGTTCTCTCGGGAACGGCTAAGTACTTC. This sequence encodes CSVLSGTAKYF. The chain uses TRBV20-1 and TRBJ2-7; D might be TRBD2 (5 bases). Germline V gene lookup returns CDR1 DFQATT and CDR2 SNEGSKA (reference sequence). The CDR3 extends over 11 amino acids. Trimming stripped 7 bases from V and 11 bases from J, with 18 bases between.

The chain combines TRBV12-3 or TRBV12-4 with TRBJ2-1; D remains unclear. The CDR3 length is 11 residues. The V end was cut by 5 bases, the J end by 3 bases, with 2 bases between. The CDR3 DNA reads TGTGCCAGCAGTCACTACAATGAGCAGTTCTTC. Translation: CASSHYNEQFF.

CDR3 residues: CAWSGYLREYEQFF. The CDR3 DNA is TGTGCCTGGAGTGGTTATTTAAGGGAGTATGAGCAGTTCTTC. The genes are TRBV30 and TRBJ2-1; D perhaps matches TRBD2 (5 bases). Germline V gene sequence: CDR1 GTSNPN, CDR2 SVGIG (reference sequence). The CDR3 sequence is 14 residues long. The germline V and J ends were trimmed by 1 base and 8 bases, with 15 bases remaining between them. The variable domain in full, completed from reference TRBV30 and TRBJ2-1, reads SQTIHQWPATLVQPVGSPLSLECTVEGTSNPNLYWYRQAAGRGLQLLFYSVGIGQISSEVPQNLSASRPQDRQFILSSKKLLLSDSGFYLCAWSGYLREYEQFFGPGTRLTVL.

V usage is TRBV10-2 and J usage is TRBJ1-2; 7 bases are a match to TRBD1. The germline gives CDR1 WSHSY, CDR2 SAAADI. V lost 3 bases, J lost 8 bases, and 6 bases stayed unmatched. CDR3 length: 13 residues. In DNA form, the CDR3 reads TGCGCCAGCAGTGATGAGGGGGCTAAAGGCTACACCTTC. This codes for CASSDEGAKGYTF.

J is TRBJ1-6 and V is TRBV5-1; possibly TRBD1 for D (6 bases). Germline lookup yields CDR1 SGHRS and CDR2 YFSETQ. Trimming shortened V by 2 bases and J by 7 bases, and 13 bases separated the two germline ends. The CDR3 consists of 15 residues. In nucleotides, the CDR3 is TGCGCCAGCAGCTTAGACGGACAGTCCAATTCACCCCTCCACTTT. Translated: CASSLDGQSNSPLHF.

The gene calls are TRBV4-1 and TRBJ2-4, with TRBD1 matching over 7 bases. The CDR3 runs 12 residues. The V gene's germline CDR1 is MGHRA and CDR2 YSYEKL. J gave up 7 bases and V 3 bases, and 0 bases lay outside the gene matches. The CDR3 DNA follows: TGCGCCAGCAGCCAGACAGGGAACATTCAGTACTTC. Translating gives CASSQTGNIQYF.

This rearrangement joins TRBV5-1 to TRBJ1-1; D perhaps matches TRBD1 (5 bases). Germline V gene sequence: CDR1 SGHRS, CDR2 YFSETQ. Trimming removed 1 base from V and 3 bases from J, with 7 bases in between. The CDR3 is 13 residues long. The CDR3 DNA reads TGCGCCAGCAGCTTGCGGGGGGACACTGAAGCTTTCTTT. Protein: CASSLRGDTEAFF.

The J gene is TRBJ2-1, the V gene TRBV7-8, with 8 bases fitting TRBD2. The junction had 6 bases not matched to a gene; V was cut back by 1 base and J by 4 bases. The CDR3 covers 16 residues. Germline values: CDR1 SGHVS, CDR2 FQNEAQ. The CDR3 loop is CASSLDRLAGYNEQFF. As DNA, the CDR3 is TGTGCCAGCAGCTTAGATCGGCTAGCGGGTTACAATGAGCAGTTCTTC. Full variable domain (outside the CDR3, taken from reference TRBV7-8 and TRBJ2-1): GAGVSQSPRYKVAKRGQDVALRCDPISGHVSLFWYQQALGQGPEFLTYFQNEAQLDKSGLPSDRFFAERPEGSVSTLKIQRTQQEDSAVYLCASSLDRLAGYNEQFFGPGTRLTVL.